This T cell receptor (beta chain) was sequenced during a study of blood T cell repertoires in COVID-19. Study in general: In each case, the material was cDNA or gDNA derived from T cells, B-cell-depleted T cells, or PBMCs.

Under the authors' procedure: Counts of nucleated cells, estimated from reference gene primer amplification, were obtained. This table comes from immunoSEQ multiplex PCR, and its TCRdb copy is limited to in-frame clones, with some not included. The V and J calls and clone size come from that table; D and trimming were worked out from the DNA. The sample has more than 110,000 clones; 80% to 85% are singletons. This clone has a handful of counts. Germline V CDR1 and CDR2: SEHNR, FQNEAQ (reference sequence). V was clipped by 5 bases and J by 2 bases, with 19 bases between them. The CDR3 is 17 residues long.

This clonotype was obtained from a human donor in a cohort sampled during active COVID-19. Sequencing used peripheral blood. This chain links TRBV7-9 with TRBJ1-5; D is perhaps TRBD1 (5 bases). The CDR3 here is CASSPWRGRDGNQPQHF. The CDR3 DNA sequence: TGTGCCAGCAGCCCCTGGCGGGGACGGGATGGCAATCAGCCCCAGCATTTT.